Shown below are 10 T cell receptor beta chains from a single sample sequenced in a study of early T cells in non-severe SARS-CoV-2 infection. TCRdb used MiXCR to reprocess the 5' RACE reads, holding one entry per CDR3 protein. This sample carries tens of thousands of distinct CDR3 sequences, approximately 10% of them seen once, and the ten largest clones take 5% to 6.5%. Sequenced: whole blood. These receptors were obtained from an adult who was a healthcare worker with PCR-confirmed SARS-CoV-2 infection or an uninfected control (not recorded which).

The chain joins TRBV3-1 to TRBJ2-1; TRBD2 matches at 10 bases. Germline V gene lookup returns CDR1 LGHDT and CDR2 YNNKEL (reference sequence). This CDR3 comprises 15 residues. V shed 5 bases, J shed 5 bases, and the junction held 6 bases outside the gene matches. Here the CDR3 reads CASSWTSGLNNEQFF. In DNA, the CDR3 is TGTGCCAGCAGCTGGACTAGCGGATTAAACAATGAGCAGTTCTTC.

The chain recombines TRBV19 with TRBJ2-3, with a tentative D call TRBD2 (5 bases). V lost 3 bases, J lost 0 bases, and 10 bases lay in between. Germline loops: CDR1 LNHDA, CDR2 SQIVND (reference sequence). This CDR3 contains 15 residues. In DNA form, the CDR3 reads TGTGCCAGTAGTATTCTGGGAGCTAGCACAGATACGCAGTATTTT. Protein sequence: CASSILGASTDTQYF.

The rearrangement uses TRBV9 and TRBJ2-3; D not certain. Trimming left V 2 bases short and J 0 bases short, with 7 bases between. Germline loops: CDR1 SGDLS, CDR2 YYNGEE. This CDR3 comprises 14 residues. CDR3 nucleotides: TGTGCCAGCAGCGTCCGCCCAAGCACAGATACGCAGTATTTT. Translating it yields CASSVRPSTDTQYF. The full variable domain, in which reference TRBV9 and TRBJ2-3 provide the parts outside the CDR3, is DSGVTQTPKHLITATGQRVTLRCSPRSGDLSVYWYQQSLDQGLQFLIQYYNGEERAKGNILERFSAQQFPDLHSELNLSSLELGDSALYFCASSVRPSTDTQYFGPGTRLTVL.

The J gene is TRBJ1-5, the V gene TRBV7-3; D unresolved. Germline V gene lookup returns CDR1 SGHTA and CDR2 FQGTGA. Between the trimmed V and J ends, which lost 2 bases and 4 bases, there was a span of 6 bases. This CDR3 is 13 amino acids long. The CDR3 DNA reads TGTGCCAGCAGCTTAGCTCCAAATCAGCCCCAGCATTTT. Translated: CASSLAPNQPQHF.

The rearrangement uses TRBV9 and TRBJ2-1; D may be TRBD1 or TRBD2 (5 bases each). CDR1 is SGDLS, CDR2 YYNGEE, per germline. The CDR3 extends over 15 amino acids. V lost 1 base and J lost 0, with 8 bases in between. The CDR3 is CASSVSGGSYNEQFF. As DNA, the CDR3 is TGTGCCAGCAGCGTATCTGGGGGCTCCTACAATGAGCAGTTCTTC.

The table lists this clonotype with a few counts. The chain recombines TRBV7-9 with TRBJ1-2, with D maybe TRBD1 (6 bases). The germline V and J ends were trimmed by 2 bases and 11 bases, with 12 bases remaining between them. The CDR3 contains 12 residues. CDR1 SEHNR and CDR2 FQNEAQ come from the germline V gene (reference sequence). CDR3 residues: CASSLSQGTYTF. CDR3 DNA sequence: TGTGCCAGCAGCTTAAGCCAGGGGACGTACACCTTC.

This clonotype was observed a few times. This rearrangement joins TRBV7-3 to TRBJ2-5, with 10 bases fitting TRBD2. Germline lookup yields CDR1 SGHTA and CDR2 FQGTGA. With V trimmed by 4 bases and J by 2 bases, 4 bases remained unmatched. The CDR3 spans 15 residues. CDR3 amino acids: CASSSAGGRQETQYF. The CDR3 bases are TGTGCCAGCAGCTCAGCGGGGGGGCGACAAGAGACCCAGTACTTC.

The chain employs TRBV24-1 and TRBJ2-7; D gene ambiguous. From germline, CDR1 is KGHDR and CDR2 SFDVKD. V was cut by 5 bases and J by 3 bases, with 16 bases left in between. The CDR3 length is 15 residues. This chain's CDR3 is CATSGPGASGYEQYF. Written as DNA, the CDR3 is TGTGCCACCAGTGGCCCTGGAGCCTCGGGCTACGAGCAGTACTTC.

This clonotype was counted at least ten times. The chain couples TRBV5-4 to TRBJ1-1, with D unresolved. V shed 0 bases and J shed 4 bases, with 10 bases lying between them. CDR3 length: 14 amino acids. Germline V lookup: CDR1 SGHNT, CDR2 YYREEE (reference sequence). The CDR3 nucleotides read TGTGCCAGCAGCTTGGCCTCAGCCGCCACTGAAGCTTTCTTT. This encodes CASSLASAATEAFF. The full variable domain, with the rest looked up from reference TRBV5-4 and TRBJ1-1, is ETGVTQSPTHLIKTRGQQVTLRCSSQSGHNTVSWYQQALGQGPQFIFQYYREEENGRGNFPPRFSGLQFPNYSSELNVNALELDDSALYLCASSLASAATEAFFGQGTRLTVV.

This clonotype was picked up a small number of times. One end of the junction is discordant with germline, which a read error may explain. The rearrangement uses TRBV18 and TRBJ1-6; D not resolved. There are 14 residues in the CDR3. Germline CDR1 is KGHSH and CDR2 is LQKENI. CDR3 sequence reads: CASSPLKYNSPLHF. CDR3 nucleotides: TGTGCCAGCTCTCCACTCAAATATAATTCACCCCTCCACTTT.